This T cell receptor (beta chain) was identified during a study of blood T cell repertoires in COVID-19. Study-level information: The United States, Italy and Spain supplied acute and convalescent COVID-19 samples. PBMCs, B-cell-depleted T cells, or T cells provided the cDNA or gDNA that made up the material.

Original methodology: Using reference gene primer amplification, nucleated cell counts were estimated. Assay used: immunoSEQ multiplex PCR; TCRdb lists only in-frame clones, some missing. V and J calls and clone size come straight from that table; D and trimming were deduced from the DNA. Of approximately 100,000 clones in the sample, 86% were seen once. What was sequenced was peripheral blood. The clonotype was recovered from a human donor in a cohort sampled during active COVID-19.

CDR3: CASSQTGTGGYEQYF. The CDR3 bases are TGCGCCAGCAGCCAGACCGGGACGGGAGGCTACGAGCAGTACTTC. The genes are TRBV4-3 and TRBJ2-7, with 7 bases lining up with TRBD2. This CDR3 region has 15 residues. Germline V gene data show CDR1 as LGHNA and CDR2 as YSLEER. The V and J ends lost 3 bases and 3 bases, in that order; junction bases with no gene match: 8.